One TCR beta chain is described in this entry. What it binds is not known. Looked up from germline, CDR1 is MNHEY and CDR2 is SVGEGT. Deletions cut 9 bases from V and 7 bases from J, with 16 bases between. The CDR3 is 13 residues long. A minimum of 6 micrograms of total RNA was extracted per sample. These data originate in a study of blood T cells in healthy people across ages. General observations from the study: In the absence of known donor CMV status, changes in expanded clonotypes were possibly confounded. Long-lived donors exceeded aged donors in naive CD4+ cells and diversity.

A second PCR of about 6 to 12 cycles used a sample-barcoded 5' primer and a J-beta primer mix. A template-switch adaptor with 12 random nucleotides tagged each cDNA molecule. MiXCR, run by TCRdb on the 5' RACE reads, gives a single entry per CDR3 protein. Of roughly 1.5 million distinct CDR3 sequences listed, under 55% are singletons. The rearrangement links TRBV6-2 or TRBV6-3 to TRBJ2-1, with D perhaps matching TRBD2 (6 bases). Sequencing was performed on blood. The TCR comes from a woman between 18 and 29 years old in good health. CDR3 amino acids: CASHQRVGNEQFF. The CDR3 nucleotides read TGTGCCAGTCACCAGCGGGTTGGGAATGAGCAGTTCTTC.